One and the same sample provided the 25 T cell receptor beta chains below, sequenced in a study of OX40 agonist ivuxolimab in advanced cancers. Using immunoSEQ multiplex PCR, the repertoire was profiled, and TCRdb retains in-frame clones only, with some absent. This table has some 83,000 clones, about 86% appearing once. Sequenced material: CD4+ or CD8+ T cells sorted from blood, taken in a trial of the OX40 agonist ivuxolimab. The receptors were gathered from an adult with an advanced solid tumor such as melanoma, head and neck, liver or kidney cancer.

This clone has only a few counts. The CDR3 region is CASSLSSGNFNEQFF. The CDR3 bases are TGCGCCAGCAGCTTGTCTAGCGGGAATTTCAATGAGCAGTTCTTC. This chain uses TRBV5-1 with TRBJ2-1, with 9 bases aligning to TRBD2. V lost 1 base and J lost 6; bases outside the gene matches: 5. The CDR3 runs 15 residues. From germline, CDR1 is SGHRS and CDR2 YFSETQ.

The chain has TRBV7-2 and TRBJ1-5; possible D gene TRBD1, 6 bases. There are 13 residues in the CDR3. Trimming left V 5 bases short and J 5 bases short, with 10 bases between. Looked up from germline, CDR1 is SGHTA and CDR2 is FQGNSA. This chain's CDR3 is CASSRTVYQPQHF. The CDR3 DNA reads as TGTGCCAGCAGCCGGACAGTTTATCAGCCCCAGCATTTT.

A few counts support this clone. The chain couples TRBV7-9 to TRBJ1-4; D is ambiguous. Germline V gives CDR1 SEHNR, CDR2 FQNEAQ (reference sequence). The CDR3 totals 16 residues. Trimming removed 2 bases from V and 0 bases from J, with 10 bases in between. This CDR3 is CASSLWKGATNEKLFF. In nucleotides, the CDR3 is TGTGCCAGCAGCTTATGGAAGGGAGCAACTAATGAAAAACTGTTTTTT. Supplemented by reference TRBV7-9 and TRBJ1-4, the full variable domain reads DTGVSQNPRHKITKRGQNVTFRCDPISEHNRLYWYRQTLGQGPEFLTYFQNEAQLEKSRLLSDRFSAERPKGSFSTLEIQRTEQGDSAMYLCASSLWKGATNEKLFFGSGTQLSVL.

The J gene is TRBJ1-2, the V gene TRBV10-3, with 7 bases fitting TRBD1. The CDR3 totals 13 residues. The germline V gene has CDR1 ENHRY and CDR2 SYGVKD. J lost 8 bases, V lost 4 bases, and 7 bases had no gene match. In DNA, the CDR3 is TGTGCCATCAGTGCCCGGGACAGCAACGGCTACACCTTC. It encodes CAISARDSNGYTF.

V gene TRBV19 combines with J gene TRBJ1-1; D is possibly TRBD1 (6 bases). The CDR3 sequence is 14 residues long. The germline gives CDR1 LNHDA, CDR2 SQIVND (reference sequence). V was shortened by 4 bases and J by 0 bases, with 9 bases between the two germline ends. The DNA of the CDR3 is TGTGCCAGTAGTACGGACAGCATGAACACTGAAGCTTTCTTT. This gives the protein CASSTDSMNTEAFF.

The chain combines TRBV5-1 with TRBJ2-1, with 8 bases lining up with TRBD1. The CDR3 extends over 16 amino acids. V lost 0 bases and J lost 6; bases outside the gene matches: 8. Germline V gives CDR1 SGHRS, CDR2 YFSETQ. CDR3 in amino acids: CASSLAWQGASNEQFF. In nucleotides, the CDR3 is TGCGCCAGCAGCTTGGCCTGGCAGGGGGCGAGCAATGAGCAGTTCTTC.

The chain has TRBV19 and TRBJ2-2; D uncertain. Per germline, CDR1 LNHDA and CDR2 SQIVND (reference sequence). Deletions cut 6 bases from V and 5 bases from J, with 7 bases between. The CDR3 is 12 residues long. The CDR3 reads CASRTATGELFF. CDR3 nucleotide sequence: TGTGCCAGTAGAACAGCTACCGGGGAGCTGTTTTTT. Combining the CDR3 with reference TRBV19 and TRBJ2-2 gives the whole variable domain DGGITQSPKYLFRKEGQNVTLSCEQNLNHDAMYWYRQDPGQGLRLIYYSQIVNDFQKGDIAEGYSVSREKKESFPLTVTSAQKNPTAFYLCASRTATGELFFGEGSRLTVL.

The chain employs TRBV5-1 and TRBJ1-1; maybe TRBD1 (5 bases). Germline assignment: CDR1 SGHRS and CDR2 YFSETQ. Between the trimmed V and J ends, which lost 2 bases and 1 base, there was a span of 15 bases. The CDR3 extends over 16 amino acids. This CDR3 is CASSLGLGTGNTEAFF. The CDR3 nucleotides are TGCGCCAGCAGCTTAGGGCTTGGGACGGGGAACACTGAAGCTTTCTTT.

CDR3 region: CASSQEVRWYYGYTF. The CDR3 coding sequence is TGCGCCAGCAGCCAAGAGGTGAGGTGGTACTATGGCTACACCTTC. V is TRBV4-3 and J is TRBJ1-2; no clear D. This CDR3 is 15 amino acids long. V was trimmed by 0 bases and J by 3 bases, leaving 11 bases between them. Germline V gene data show CDR1 as LGHNA and CDR2 as YSLEER.

The chain joins TRBV30 to TRBJ2-5; TRBD2 agrees at 10 bases. Trimming cost V 3 bases and J 3 bases; bases outside gene matches: 4. The germline V gene has CDR1 GTSNPN and CDR2 SVGIG (reference sequence). The CDR3 contains 14 residues. CDR3 protein: CAWSASGREETQYF. The CDR3 DNA reads as TGTGCCTGGAGCGCTAGCGGGAGAGAAGAGACCCAGTACTTC.

This clone has just one count. The chain links TRBV7-2 to TRBJ2-7; TRBD2 agrees at 7 bases. The germline V gene has CDR1 SGHTA and CDR2 FQGNSA. The CDR3 consists of 13 residues. The V and J ends lost 10 bases and 3 bases, in that order; junction bases with no gene match: 9. CDR3 sequence (DNA): TGTGCCACCCGAGCGGGAAACGGCTACGAGCAGTACTTC. It translates to CATRAGNGYEQYF. Full variable domain (rest looked up from reference TRBV7-2 and TRBJ2-7): GAGVSQSPSNKVTEKGKDVELRCDPISGHTALYWYRQSLGQGLEFLIYFQGNSAPDKSGLPSDRFSAERTGGSVSTLTIQRTQQEDSAVYLCATRAGNGYEQYFGPGTRLTVT.

V and J are TRBV27 and TRBJ2-1; no definite D call. CDR1 is MNHEY and CDR2 is SMNVEV in the germline V gene (reference sequence). CDR3 length equals 14 residues. The V gene lost 3 bases and the J gene lost 0 bases, with 6 bases spanning the gap. CDR3 region: CASSLRGSYNEQFF. CDR3 in DNA: TGTGCCAGCAGTTTGAGAGGCTCCTACAATGAGCAGTTCTTC.

Notes on this clone: Other DNA sequences in this specimen translate into the identical CDR3. J is TRBJ1-2 and V is TRBV11-2; the match to TRBD1 covers 7 bases. Germline lookup yields CDR1 SGHAT and CDR2 FQNNGV. V shed 5 bases and J 3 bases; nucleotides not matched to a gene: 3. CDR3 length: 13 residues. CDR3: CASSPGQDYGYTF. CDR3 in DNA: TGTGCCAGCAGCCCTGGACAGGACTATGGCTACACCTTC.

The V gene is TRBV7-3, the J gene TRBJ1-1; 8 positions agree with TRBD1. V was clipped by 2 bases and J by 4 bases; unmatched bases: 9. The CDR3 covers 16 residues. Germline V gene lookup returns CDR1 SGHTA and CDR2 FQGTGA. The CDR3 region has the DNA TGTGCCAGCAGCTTACCAAGGACAGGGAAGGGCACTGAAGCTTTCTTT. Its protein is CASSLPRTGKGTEAFF.

The chain employs TRBV7-8 and TRBJ2-7; unclear D gene. The CDR3 sequence is 13 residues long. Germline V gene sequence: CDR1 SGHVS, CDR2 FQNEAQ. The V end was cut by 1 base, the J end by 4 bases, with 8 bases between. The DNA for the CDR3 is TGTGCCAGCAGCTTAGTCCAGGAATACGAGCAGTACTTC. As protein: CASSLVQEYEQYF.

The genes are TRBV7-6 and TRBJ2-2, with 9 bases aligning to TRBD1. The CDR3 sequence is 15 residues long. CDR1 is SGHVS, CDR2 FNYEAQ, per germline. J gave up 5 bases and V 5 bases, and 6 bases lay outside the gene matches. CDR3 region: CASSPGQGGTGELFF. The CDR3 DNA is TGTGCCAGCAGCCCGGGACAGGGAGGAACCGGGGAGCTGTTTTTT. The full variable domain, its missing parts supplied by reference TRBV7-6 and TRBJ2-2, is GAGVSQSPRYKVTKRGQDVALRCDPISGHVSLYWYRQALGQGPEFLTYFNYEAQQDKSGLPNDRFSAERPEGSISTLTIQRTEQRDSAMYRCASSPGQGGTGELFFGEGSRLTVL.

This clone has more than one count but fewer than ten. V usage is TRBV6-5 and J usage is TRBJ2-5; D unresolved. V lost 0 bases to trimming and J lost 5 bases, with 7 bases between them. This CDR3 contains 13 residues. Germline V gives CDR1 MNHEY, CDR2 SVGAGI. CDR3 amino acids: CASSYSSPETQYF. Written as DNA, the CDR3 is TGTGCCAGCAGTTACTCGAGCCCGGAGACCCAGTACTTC.

The V and J genes are TRBV7-2 and TRBJ1-5; D unresolved. Per the germline V gene, CDR1 is SGHTA and CDR2 is FQGNSA. This CDR3 comprises 14 residues. Trimming left V 5 bases short and J 4 bases short, with 12 bases between. The DNA of the CDR3 is TGTGCCAGCAGCCCCCTGGAAAGGAATCAGCCCCAGCATTTT. Its translation is CASSPLERNQPQHF.

This clone rates as medium-sized. V gene TRBV6-5 combines with J gene TRBJ1-5, with 8 bases identical to TRBD1. The V and J ends lost 0 bases and 7 bases, in that order; junction bases with no gene match: 5. The CDR3 contains 15 residues. CDR1 is MNHEY and CDR2 is SVGAGI in the germline V gene. The CDR3 DNA is TGTGCCAGCAGTTACTCGTCAGGGGGCGGACAGCCCCAGCATTTT. Translated, it gives CASSYSSGGGQPQHF.

The rearrangement uses TRBV29-1 and TRBJ2-1; 11 bases fit TRBD2. Germline V gene lookup returns CDR1 SQVTM and CDR2 ANQGSEA. V was pared by 0 bases and J by 9 bases, with 10 bases of the junction left unmatched. The CDR3 is made up of 16 amino acids. The CDR3, as DNA: TGCAGCGTTGAAGATCAACTAGCGGGAGTCATGGGTGAGCAGTTCTTC. Protein: CSVEDQLAGVMGEQFF.

The J gene is TRBJ2-1, the V gene TRBV5-8; 8 bases align to TRBD1. Trimming cost V 0 bases and J 6 bases; bases outside gene matches: 2. CDR1 is SGHTS and CDR2 is YDEGEE in the germline V gene. The CDR3 extends over 14 amino acids. The CDR3 nucleotides are TGTGCCAGCAGCTTGGGGACAGGGCTCAATGAGCAGTTCTTC. Protein: CASSLGTGLNEQFF.

The chain has TRBV14 and TRBJ2-1; D unresolved. Trimming pared 4 bases from V and 7 bases from J, leaving 20 bases between. Germline CDR1 reads SGHDN; CDR2 reads FVKESK. The CDR3 length is 16 residues. The CDR3 sequence is CASSPKGSYSRNEQFF. CDR3 sequence (DNA): TGTGCCAGCAGCCCTAAAGGAAGCTACAGCCGAAATGAGCAGTTCTTC.

The genes are TRBV7-6 and TRBJ1-1, with D unclear. Germline V gives CDR1 SGHVS, CDR2 FNYEAQ. Trimming took off 5 bases at V and 0 bases at J, with 7 bases between the two ends. The CDR3 is made up of 13 amino acids. The CDR3 spells CASSLRMNTEAFF. CDR3 DNA: TGTGCCAGCAGCCTCAGAATGAACACTGAAGCTTTCTTT.

The CDR3 reads CASSSGQGQRNYYGYTF. The CDR3 DNA sequence: TGTGCCAGCAGTTCCGGACAGGGCCAGCGAAACTACTATGGCTACACCTTC. This rearrangement joins TRBV27 to TRBJ1-2, with 8 nucleotides matching TRBD1. The trim removed 4 bases at V and 3 bases at J, leaving 13 bases unmatched. The CDR3 consists of 17 residues. Germline CDR1 reads MNHEY; CDR2 reads SMNVEV (reference sequence).

The genes are TRBV5-4 and TRBJ2-3; 8 nucleotides line up with TRBD1. CDR1 and CDR2 (germline): SGHNT, YYREEE (reference sequence). V shed 2 bases and J 1 base; nucleotides not matched to a gene: 6. The CDR3 contains 16 residues. The CDR3 region has the DNA TGTGCCAGCAGCTTCCCACAGGGGGAAGGCACAGATACGCAGTATTTT. Translated: CASSFPQGEGTDTQYF.